This T cell receptor (beta chain) derives from a study of T cells after yellow fever vaccination. Study outcomes and limitations: Most primary-vaccination clones recurred post-booster (approximately 96% CD4, around 90% CD8). There was a small share of clonotypes that showed up in both the CD4 and CD8 compartments.

Generation of TCR cDNA used 5'RACE template switching (which added a universal primer site and UMIs). MiXCR was run by TCRdb on the 5' RACE reads, yielding one entry per CDR3 protein. In the table there are over 300,000 distinct CDR3 sequences, about 4% of which are singletons. This clonotype occurred a few times. Its antigen is as yet unknown. The clonotype comes from a young man who received the YFV17D yellow fever vaccine. Sample: PBMCs, taken 5 days after the yellow fever booster vaccination.

The CDR3 coding sequence is TGTGCCACCAGCAGACGACAGGGGCGCACTGAAGCTTTCTTT. Translation gives CATSRRQGRTEAFF. This chain connects TRBV15 to TRBJ1-1; 8 nucleotides agree with TRBD1. CDR1 is LNHNV, CDR2 YYDKDF, per germline (reference sequence). The CDR3 is 14 amino acids. V was pared by 2 bases and J by 4 bases, with 3 bases of the junction left unmatched.